This TCR beta chain emerged from a study of T-cell reconstitution after alpha-beta-depleted transplantation in children. Construction of the TCRbeta library involved unique molecular identifiers. A single record per CDR3 protein comes from TCRdb applying MiXCR to the PCR reads. The sample records just under 150,000 distinct CDR3 sequences, about 9% being singletons. The CDR3 is 12 residues long. Germline CDR1 reads SGHTS; CDR2 reads YDEGEE. Trimming shortened V by 7 bases and J by 8 bases, and 15 bases separated the two germline ends. Material: PBMCs, mostly from graft donor cells, obtained 180 days after TCRalphabeta/CD19-depleted stem cell transplant. This TCR was recovered from a female patient aged 2-9 years who had a stem cell transplant for congenital amegakaryocytic thrombocytopenia, so the T cells may come from the graft donor. This rearrangement joins TRBV5-8 to TRBJ1-2; D not certain. The CDR3 nucleotides are TGTGCCAGCGGCTCTGGACGGCTCGGCTACACCTTC. This translates into CASGSGRLGYTF.